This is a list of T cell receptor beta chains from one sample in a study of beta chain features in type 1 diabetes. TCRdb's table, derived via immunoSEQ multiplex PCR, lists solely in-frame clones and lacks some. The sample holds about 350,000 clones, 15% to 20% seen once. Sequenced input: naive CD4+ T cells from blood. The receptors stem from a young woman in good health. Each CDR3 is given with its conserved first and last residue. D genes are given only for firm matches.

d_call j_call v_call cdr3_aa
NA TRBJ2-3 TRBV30 CAWSSPGTDTQYF
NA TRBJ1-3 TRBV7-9 CASSLGNTIYF
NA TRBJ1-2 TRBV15 CATSSRRKTNYGYTF
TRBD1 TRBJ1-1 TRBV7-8 CASSPQDRGSAFF
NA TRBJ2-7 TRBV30 CALTPAGDSYEQYF
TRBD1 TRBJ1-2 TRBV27 CASSMTGNGYTF
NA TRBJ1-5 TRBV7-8 CASSIRQPNQPQHF
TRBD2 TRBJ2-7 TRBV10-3 CAISGSGNYEQYF
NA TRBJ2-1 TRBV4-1 CASSQERAYRRDYNEQFF
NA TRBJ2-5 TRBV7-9 CASSPSWRSETQYF
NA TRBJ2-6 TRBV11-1 CASSLGGSSSGANVLTF
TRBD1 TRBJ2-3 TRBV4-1 CASSLRRQGPTDTQYF
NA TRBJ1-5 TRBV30 CAWSPRPRQPQHF
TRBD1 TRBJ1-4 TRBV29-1 CSAAQGGNEKLFF
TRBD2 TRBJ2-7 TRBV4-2 CASSQDSSGVAYEQYF
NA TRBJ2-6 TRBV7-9 CASSLAGAGANVLTF
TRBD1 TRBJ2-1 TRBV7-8 CASRRDRGRYNEQFF
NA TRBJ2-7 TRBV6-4 CASSGEQGDTYEQYF
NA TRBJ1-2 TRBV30 CAWSEVGHRYTF
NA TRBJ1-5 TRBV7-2 CASSLGGGGQPQHF
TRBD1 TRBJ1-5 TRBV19 CASSTDRRRPQHF
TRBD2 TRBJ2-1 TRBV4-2 CASSQGGGTSKSEQFF
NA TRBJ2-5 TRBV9 CASSVGTSFETQYF
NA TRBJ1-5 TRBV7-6 CASSYTEREPQHF
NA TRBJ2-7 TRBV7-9 CASSSDTTLPSRQYF
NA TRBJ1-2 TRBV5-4 CASGWRGFYGYTF
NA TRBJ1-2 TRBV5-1 CASSLDRDGYTF
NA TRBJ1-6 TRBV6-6 CASSYPGGNSPLHF
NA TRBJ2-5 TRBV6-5 CASSYGARGTGETQYF
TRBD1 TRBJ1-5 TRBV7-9 CASSSSGGLANQPQHF
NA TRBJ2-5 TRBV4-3 CASSQGQGGETQYF
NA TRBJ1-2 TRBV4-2 CASSPGEGGNYGYTF
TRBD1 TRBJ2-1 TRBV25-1 CASSGQGAGNEQFF
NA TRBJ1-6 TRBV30 CAWSGGSSYNSPLHF
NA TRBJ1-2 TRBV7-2 CASSLYGGRFNYGYTF
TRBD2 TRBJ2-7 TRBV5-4 CASSAPGLAGGKSSYEQYF
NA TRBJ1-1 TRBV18 CASSRNPTDTEAFF
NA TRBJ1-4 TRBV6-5 CASSPGMGEKLFF
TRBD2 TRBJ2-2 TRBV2 CASKGGFSTGELFF
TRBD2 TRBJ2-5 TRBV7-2 CASSFIAGGETQYF
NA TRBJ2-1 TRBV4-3 CASSQELWRGRSNEQFF
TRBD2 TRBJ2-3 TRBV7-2 CASSAGLAGGQDTQYF
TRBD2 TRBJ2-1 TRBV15 CATSRTRTSGGYNEQFF
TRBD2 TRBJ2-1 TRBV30 CAWNPGGSYNEQFF
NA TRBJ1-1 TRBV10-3 CAISGNTEAFF
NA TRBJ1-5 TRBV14 CASSQGGDQPQHF
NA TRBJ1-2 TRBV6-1 CASSEPAGRGYTF
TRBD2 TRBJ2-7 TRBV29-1 CSVDMREIGYEQYF
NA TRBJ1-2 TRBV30 CALRTPGGGYTF
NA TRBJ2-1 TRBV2 CASSLGQYNEQFF
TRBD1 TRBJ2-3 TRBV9 CASSVDNRGTDTQYF
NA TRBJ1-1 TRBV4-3 CASSEGGAALNTEAFF
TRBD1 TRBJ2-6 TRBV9 CASSEAETGSSPAGANVLTF
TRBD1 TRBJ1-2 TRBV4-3 CASSQAHRGYGYTF